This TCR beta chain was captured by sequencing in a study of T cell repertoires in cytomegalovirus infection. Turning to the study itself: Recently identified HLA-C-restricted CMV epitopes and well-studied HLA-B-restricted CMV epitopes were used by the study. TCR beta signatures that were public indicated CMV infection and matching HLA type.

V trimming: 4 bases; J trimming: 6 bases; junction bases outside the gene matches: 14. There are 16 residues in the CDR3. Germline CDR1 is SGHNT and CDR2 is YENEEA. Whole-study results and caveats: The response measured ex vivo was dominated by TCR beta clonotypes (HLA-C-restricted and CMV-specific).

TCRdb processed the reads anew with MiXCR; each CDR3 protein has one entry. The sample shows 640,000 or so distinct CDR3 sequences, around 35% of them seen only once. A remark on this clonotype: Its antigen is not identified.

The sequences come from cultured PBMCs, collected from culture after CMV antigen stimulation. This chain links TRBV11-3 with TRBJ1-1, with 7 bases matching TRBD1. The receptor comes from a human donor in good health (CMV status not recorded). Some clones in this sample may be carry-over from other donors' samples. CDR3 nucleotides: TGTGCCAGCAGCTCCACGACAGGGCAAGGAACCCCTGAAGCTTTCTTT. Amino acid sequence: CASSSTTGQGTPEAFF.